This entry lists 30 T cell receptor beta chains sequenced from one sample in a study of CD8 T cells in ankylosing spondylitis. Regarding the study as a whole: Made up of eight highly homologous variants, a TCR beta motif appeared characteristic of ankylosing spondylitis blood.

The antigens these receptors bind are not known. TCRdb independently ran MiXCR on the 5' RACE reads; one entry per CDR3 protein. Among fewer than 550,000 distinct CDR3 sequences listed, roughly 5% were seen once. What was sequenced was blood, either unsorted or a sorted T cell fraction (not recorded which). The receptors originated from a male donor with ankylosing spondylitis.

The CDR3 sequence: CASSFLSRDYGYTF. In DNA, the CDR3 is TGTGCCAGCAGCTTTTTGAGTAGGGACTATGGCTACACCTTC. V and J are TRBV5-6 and TRBJ1-2, with no clear D. Germline V CDR1 and CDR2: SGHDT, YYEEEE. Trimming took 2 bases from V and 3 from J, leaving 11 bases between them. The CDR3 is made up of 14 amino acids. The variable domain in full, completed from reference TRBV5-6 and TRBJ1-2, reads DAGVTQSPTHLIKTRGQQVTLRCSPKSGHDTVSWYQQALGQGPQFIFQYYEEEERQRGNFPDRFSGHQFPNYSSELNVNALLLGDSALYLCASSFLSRDYGYTFGSGTRLTVV.

This clonotype showed up just once. Germline and junction disagree at one end, which may indicate a read error. V and J are TRBV4-3 and TRBJ2-7, with TRBD2 identical over 8 bases. Germline V gives CDR1 LGHNA, CDR2 YSLEER. The CDR3 length is 16 residues. CDR3 coding DNA: TGCGCCAGCAGCCAGGGGTTAGCGGGAAGGGCCTACGAGGAGTACTTC. It is translated as CASSQGLAGRAYEEYF.

This clonotype has at least ten counts. The genes are TRBV7-6 and TRBJ2-1; D remains ambiguous. CDR3 length equals 17 residues. V was clipped by 5 bases and J by 0 bases, with 17 bases between them. Germline V gene sequence: CDR1 SGHVS, CDR2 FNYEAQ. The CDR3 reads CASSQQYSVFSYNEQFF. DNA for the CDR3: TGTGCCAGCAGCCAACAATATTCTGTGTTCTCCTACAATGAGCAGTTCTTC.

This clonotype appeared many times. The V and J genes are TRBV9 and TRBJ1-4, with D perhaps matching TRBD1 (6 bases). Trimming removed 3 bases from V and 6 bases from J, with 15 bases in between. Germline lookup yields CDR1 SGDLS and CDR2 YYNGEE. The CDR3 sequence is 15 residues long. CDR3 nucleotide sequence: TGTGCCAGCAGCGGAAAGGACAGCCTCGATGAAAAACTGTTTTTT. Translation: CASSGKDSLDEKLFF.

This clonotype was seen many times. The chain links TRBV5-1 to TRBJ2-3, with 8 bases that match TRBD2. Germline values: CDR1 SGHRS, CDR2 YFSETQ. Germline trimming cut 0 bases from V and 1 base from J; bases unmatched to any gene: 7. The length of the CDR3 is 17 residues. CDR3 sequence reads: CASSLVSPAGGTDTQYF. The CDR3, as DNA: TGCGCCAGCAGCTTGGTCAGCCCAGCGGGGGGCACAGATACGCAGTATTTT.

This clonotype has a count of ten or more. The chain combines TRBV20-1 with TRBJ2-7; 11 bases align to TRBD2. CDR1 and CDR2 (germline): DFQATT, SNEGSKA (reference sequence). CDR3 size: 17 residues. V lost 1 base and J lost 2; bases outside the gene matches: 10. The CDR3 is CSARAPATSGATYEQYF. CDR3 nucleotides: TGCAGTGCTAGAGCCCCTGCGACTAGCGGGGCCACCTACGAGCAGTACTTC.

The sample holds many counts of this clonotype. The J gene is TRBJ2-7, the V gene TRBV6-1; the D gene is possibly TRBD2 (5 bases). Per germline, CDR1 MNHNS and CDR2 SASEGT. The CDR3 covers 12 residues. V lost 8 bases and J lost 6, with 14 bases in between. For the CDR3, the DNA is TGTGCCAGCGGTAGATTTGGAGGCGAGCAGTACTTC. Protein product: CASGRFGGEQYF.

This clonotype was seen more than once but under ten times. This sequence joins TRBV5-6 and TRBJ2-2; D unresolved. CDR3 length: 12 residues. Trimming cost V 1 base and J 7 bases, with 5 bases left between them. CDR1 SGHDT and CDR2 YYEEEE come from the germline V gene. The CDR3 loop reads CASSLYSGELFF. DNA of the CDR3: TGTGCCAGCAGCTTGTACAGCGGGGAGCTGTTTTTT.

This clonotype was counted many times. V gene TRBV7-9 combines with J gene TRBJ1-4, with D hard to call. CDR3 length equals 12 residues. V gave up 1 base and J gave up 10 bases, with 7 bases separating them. Germline CDR1 SEHNR, CDR2 FQNEAQ (reference sequence). In DNA, the CDR3 is TGTGCCAGCAGCTTAGATTTGGGAAAACTGTTTTTT. Protein sequence: CASSLDLGKLFF.

This clonotype was detected ten times or more. This sequence joins TRBV10-3 and TRBJ1-1, with 8 bases fitting TRBD1. Germline V lookup: CDR1 ENHRY, CDR2 SYGVKD. The CDR3 runs to 13 residues. Trimming took 2 bases from V and 7 from J; bases not matched to a gene: 3. The CDR3 reads CAISEGTGVEAFF. For the CDR3, the DNA is TGTGCCATCAGTGAGGGGACAGGCGTTGAAGCTTTCTTT.

This clonotype was observed at least ten times. This chain uses TRBV27 with TRBJ1-6; D is undetermined. Trimming shortened V by 3 bases and J by 8 bases, and 14 bases separated the two germline ends. CDR1 is MNHEY, CDR2 SMNVEV, per germline (reference sequence). This CDR3 is 15 amino acids long. CDR3 region: CASSFEWGFDSPLHF. The CDR3 region has the DNA TGTGCCAGCAGTTTTGAATGGGGTTTCGATTCACCCCTCCACTTT.

This clonotype has ten or more counts. The rearrangement links TRBV5-1 to TRBJ2-1; D is possibly TRBD2 (5 bases). This CDR3 has 15 amino acids. Germline-derived CDR1 and CDR2 are SGHRS and YFSETQ. Trimming took off 0 bases at V and 8 bases at J, with 15 bases between the two ends. In nucleotides, the CDR3 is TGCGCCAGCAGCTTGGAGGAGGTTTACGTTGATGAGCAGTTCTTC. Protein product: CASSLEEVYVDEQFF.

This clonotype was seen repeatedly, ten times or more. The rearrangement uses TRBV5-1 and TRBJ2-7, with a weak D call TRBD1 (5 bases). The CDR3 is 11 residues long. Deletions cut 5 bases from V and 5 bases from J, with 8 bases between. The germline V gene has CDR1 SGHRS and CDR2 YFSETQ. CDR3 DNA: TGCGCCAGCAGGGCAGGGAACGAGCAGTACTTC. Protein sequence: CASRAGNEQYF.

There are many counts of this clonotype. The chain links TRBV4-3 to TRBJ2-6; D is undetermined. Germline V gene sequence: CDR1 LGHNA, CDR2 YSLEER. CDR3 length: 15 residues. Trimming took off 1 base at V and 0 bases at J, with 4 bases between the two ends. CDR3 coding DNA: TGCGCCAGCAGCCAAGTAATCTCTGGGGCCAACGTCCTGACTTTC. It codes for CASSQVISGANVLTF.

The V gene is TRBV5-1, the J gene TRBJ2-4; 10 nucleotides align to TRBD1. This CDR3 has 15 amino acids. V lost 0 bases, J lost 11 bases, and 8 bases stayed unmatched. The germline gives CDR1 SGHRS, CDR2 YFSETQ. CDR3 DNA sequence: TGCGCCAGCAGCTTGGTAGGGACAGGGGAAAAGGTTCAGTACTTC. Translation: CASSLVGTGEKVQYF.

This chain joins TRBV28 and TRBJ2-3; 7 positions match TRBD2. The J segment lost 4 bases and the V segment lost 3 bases, leaving 13 bases of the junction unmatched. Germline V gene data show CDR1 as MDHEN and CDR2 as SYDVKM. CDR3 length: 17 amino acids. CDR3 region: CASSLGDSSGAADTQYF. The CDR3 region has the DNA TGTGCCAGCAGTTTGGGGGACTCTAGCGGCGCCGCAGATACGCAGTATTTT.

This clonotype was detected ten times or more. The chain joins TRBV4-3 to TRBJ2-1; 11 bases map to TRBD2. The CDR3 has 16 residues. J lost 6 bases, V lost 3 bases, and 7 bases had no gene match. Per germline, CDR1 LGHNA and CDR2 YSLEER. The CDR3 nucleotides are TGCGCCAGCAGCCAGACGTGGCTAGCGGGAGGCAATGAGCAGTTCTTC. This translates into CASSQTWLAGGNEQFF.

This clonotype was recorded many times. The chain joins TRBV5-1 to TRBJ2-3; no firm D call. CDR3 size: 13 residues. The ends were cut back, 5 bases at V and 3 bases at J, with 10 bases in the middle. Germline CDR1 SGHRS, CDR2 YFSETQ. CDR3 loop: CASSTGQTDTQYF. In nucleotides, the CDR3 is TGCGCCAGCAGTACGGGCCAGACAGATACGCAGTATTTT.

This clonotype has a count of ten or more. The V and J genes are TRBV28 and TRBJ1-5; TRBD1 might be the D (6 bases). Trimming stripped 3 bases from V and 4 bases from J, with 10 bases between. CDR1 is MDHEN, CDR2 SYDVKM, per germline. The CDR3 has 14 amino acids. The CDR3: CASSLIGGNQPQHF. The CDR3 DNA is TGTGCCAGCAGTTTGATAGGGGGGAATCAGCCCCAGCATTTT.

The chain recombines TRBV4-2 with TRBJ2-6; TRBD1 or TRBD2 may be the D gene (5 bases each). CDR3 length: 15 residues. Deletions cut 1 base from V and 5 bases from J, with 9 bases between. From germline, CDR1 is LGHNA and CDR2 YNFKEQ. The CDR3 is CASSQGPGRANVLTF. Written as DNA, the CDR3 is TGTGCCAGCAGCCAAGGTCCGGGACGGGCCAACGTCCTGACTTTC.

This clonotype was seen ten or more times. For the CDR3, the DNA is TGTGCCACCAGTGATCCTGGTTCCGCGAGCACAGATACGCAGTATTTT. Protein sequence: CATSDPGSASTDTQYF. J is TRBJ2-3 and V is TRBV24-1; D gene ambiguous. The CDR3 is 16 residues long. Germline values: CDR1 KGHDR, CDR2 SFDVKD. Trimming cost V 3 bases and J 0 bases, with 12 bases left between them.

Ten or more counts support this clonotype. V is TRBV10-3 and J is TRBJ1-1, with TRBD1 matching over 7 bases. This CDR3 has 12 residues. The V and J ends lost 8 bases and 0 bases, in that order; junction bases with no gene match: 0. Germline lookup yields CDR1 ENHRY and CDR2 SYGVKD. The CDR3 sequence: CAIGQVNTEAFF. Written as DNA, the CDR3 is TGTGCCATCGGACAGGTGAACACTGAAGCTTTCTTT.

This clonotype was seen repeatedly, ten times or more. This chain connects TRBV5-1 to TRBJ1-1, with D possibly TRBD1 on 5 matching bases. CDR3 length: 13 residues. Trimming cost V 0 bases and J 11 bases, with 14 bases left between them. Germline V gives CDR1 SGHRS, CDR2 YFSETQ. CDR3 DNA sequence: TGCGCCAGCAGCTTGGCCCGAGATGGGGGGGCTTTCTTT. Translating it yields CASSLARDGGAFF.

This clonotype has only a few counts. This chain joins TRBV4-3 and TRBJ2-2; TRBD1 agrees at 10 bases. The CDR3 length is 16 residues. Looked up from germline, CDR1 is LGHNA and CDR2 is YSLEER. The ends lost 4 bases at V and 5 bases at J; junction bases unmatched: 7. In nucleotides, the CDR3 is TGCGCCAGCAGCCCGGGACAGGGGATGGGGACCGGGGAGCTGTTTTTT. It is translated as CASSPGQGMGTGELFF.

This clonotype was counted at least ten times. This chain connects TRBV4-1 to TRBJ1-5; D perhaps matches TRBD1 (6 bases). The V gene's germline CDR1 is MGHRA and CDR2 YSYEKL. The V end lost 5 bases, the J end lost 7 bases, and 12 bases lay between the germline ends. The CDR3 has 13 amino acids. CDR3 DNA: TGCGCCAGCAGCTACAGGGCGGGCCAGCCCCAGCATTTT. The encoded protein is CASSYRAGQPQHF.

The chain couples TRBV28 to TRBJ2-7, with 8 bases aligning to TRBD1. V trimming: 8 bases; J trimming: 7 bases; junction bases outside the gene matches: 10. The germline gives CDR1 MDHEN, CDR2 SYDVKM. This CDR3 has 13 amino acids. CDR3: CASRTGNEWEQYF. In DNA, the CDR3 is TGTGCCAGCCGGACAGGGAACGAATGGGAGCAGTACTTC. Full variable domain (rest looked up from reference TRBV28 and TRBJ2-7): DVKVTQSSRYLVKRTGEKVFLECVQDMDHENMFWYRQDPGLGLRLIYFSYDVKMKEKGDIPEGYSVSREKKERFSLILESASTNQTSMYLCASRTGNEWEQYFGPGTRLTVT.

The table lists this clonotype with many counts. The rearrangement links TRBV12-3 or TRBV12-4 to TRBJ1-1; a weak D match, TRBD1 (5 bases). The CDR3 runs 13 residues. Trimming stripped 2 bases from V and 9 bases from J, with 13 bases between. The CDR3 nucleotides are TGTGCCAGCAGTTTATATTCGAGACAGCAAGCTTTCTTT. Translated: CASSLYSRQQAFF.

This clonotype showed up many times. This chain uses TRBV4-3 with TRBJ2-1, with unresolved D. The V end was cut by 0 bases, the J end by 8 bases, with 14 bases between. CDR1 and CDR2 from the germline V gene are LGHNA and YSLEER. The CDR3 length is 15 residues. In DNA form, the CDR3 reads TGCGCCAGCAGCCAAGATTTGACCAGGTCCCATGAGCAGTTCTTC. Protein: CASSQDLTRSHEQFF.

Many counts were recorded for this clonotype. This chain joins TRBV20-1 and TRBJ2-3, with D unresolved. Trimming left V 3 bases short and J 10 bases short, with 8 bases between. Germline V gene data show CDR1 as DFQATT and CDR2 as SNEGSKA (reference sequence). The CDR3 consists of 10 residues. The CDR3 bases are TGCAGTGCTAGGGCCCGAGCGCAGTATTTT. It translates to CSARARAQYF.

This clonotype was counted many times. The V and J genes are TRBV27 and TRBJ2-5; 8 bases line up with TRBD2. V trimming: 5 bases; J trimming: 1 base; junction bases outside the gene matches: 6. The CDR3 totals 15 residues. Per the germline V gene, CDR1 is MNHEY and CDR2 is SMNVEV (reference sequence). The chain's CDR3 is CASSPLAGGQETQYF. The CDR3 DNA sequence: TGTGCCAGCAGTCCCTTGGCGGGGGGCCAAGAGACCCAGTACTTC.